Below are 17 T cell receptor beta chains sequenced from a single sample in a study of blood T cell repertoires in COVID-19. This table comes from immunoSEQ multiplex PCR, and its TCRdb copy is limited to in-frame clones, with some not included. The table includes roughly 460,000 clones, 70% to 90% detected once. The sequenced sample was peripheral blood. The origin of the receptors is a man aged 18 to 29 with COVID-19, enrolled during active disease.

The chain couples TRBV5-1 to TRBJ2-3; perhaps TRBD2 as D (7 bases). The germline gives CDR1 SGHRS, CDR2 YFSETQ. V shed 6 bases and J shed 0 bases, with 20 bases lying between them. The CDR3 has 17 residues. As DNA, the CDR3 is TGCGCCAGCACCTGGGGGCGGGGGTTCTCTAGCACAGATACGCAGTATTTT. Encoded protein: CASTWGRGFSSTDTQYF.

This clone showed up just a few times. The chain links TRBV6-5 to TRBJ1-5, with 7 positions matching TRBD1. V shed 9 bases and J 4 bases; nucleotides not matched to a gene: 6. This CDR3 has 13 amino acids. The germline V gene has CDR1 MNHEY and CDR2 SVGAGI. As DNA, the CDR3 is TGTGCCAGTACAGGGGTTGGAAATCAGCCCCAGCATTTT. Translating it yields CASTGVGNQPQHF.

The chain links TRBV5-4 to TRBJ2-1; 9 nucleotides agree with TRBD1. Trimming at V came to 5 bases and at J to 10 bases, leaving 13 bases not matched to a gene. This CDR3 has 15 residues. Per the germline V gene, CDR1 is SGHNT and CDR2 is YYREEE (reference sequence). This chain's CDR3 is CASSPPTGGTGEQFF. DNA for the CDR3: TGTGCCAGCAGTCCTCCGACAGGGGGAACAGGGGAGCAGTTCTTC.

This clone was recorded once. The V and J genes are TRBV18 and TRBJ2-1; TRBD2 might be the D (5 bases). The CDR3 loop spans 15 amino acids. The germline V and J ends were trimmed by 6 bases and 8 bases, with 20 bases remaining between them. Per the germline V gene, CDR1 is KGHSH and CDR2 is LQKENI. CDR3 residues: CASSPGAGLFDEQFF. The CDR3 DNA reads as TGTGCCAGCTCCCCCGGCGCAGGACTCTTCGATGAGCAGTTCTTC.

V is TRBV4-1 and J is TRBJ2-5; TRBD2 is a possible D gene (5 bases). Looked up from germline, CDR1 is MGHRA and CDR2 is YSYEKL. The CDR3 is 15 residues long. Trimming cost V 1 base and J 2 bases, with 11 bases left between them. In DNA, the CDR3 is TGCGCCAGCAGCCAAGGTTCCCGGAGGCAAGAGACCCAGTACTTC. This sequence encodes CASSQGSRRQETQYF.

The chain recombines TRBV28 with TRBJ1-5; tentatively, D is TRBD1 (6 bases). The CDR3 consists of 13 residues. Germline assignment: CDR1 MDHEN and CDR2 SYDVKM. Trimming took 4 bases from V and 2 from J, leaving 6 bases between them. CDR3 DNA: TGTGCCAGCAGTTCAGGGGGCAATCAGCCCCAGCATTTT. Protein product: CASSSGGNQPQHF.

The CDR3 nucleotides are TGTGCCAGCAGCTCCGGACAGGGTTGGCAGCCCCAGCATTTT. Translating it yields CASSSGQGWQPQHF. The chain joins TRBV7-6 to TRBJ1-5; 8 bases map to TRBD1. V dropped 4 bases and J dropped 7; count of bases not matched to a gene: 6. Germline V CDR1 and CDR2: SGHVS, FNYEAQ. The CDR3 length is 14 residues.

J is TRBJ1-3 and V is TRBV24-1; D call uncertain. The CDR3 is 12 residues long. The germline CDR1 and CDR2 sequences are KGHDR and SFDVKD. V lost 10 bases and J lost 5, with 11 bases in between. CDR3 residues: CATEDSRNTIYF. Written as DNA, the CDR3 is TGTGCCACGGAGGACTCAAGAAACACCATATATTTT.

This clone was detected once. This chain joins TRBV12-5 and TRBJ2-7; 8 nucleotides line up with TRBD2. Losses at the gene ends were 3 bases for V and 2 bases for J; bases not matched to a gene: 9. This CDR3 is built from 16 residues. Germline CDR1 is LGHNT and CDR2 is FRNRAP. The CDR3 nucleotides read TGTGCTAGTGGTTTATCTAGCGGGTCTGTTACCTACGAGCAGTACTTC. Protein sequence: CASGLSSGSVTYEQYF.

The CDR3 nucleotides read TGTGCCAGTAGGGGGCAGGGGGCAGATACGCAGTATTTT. Translating it yields CASRGQGADTQYF. The V call is TRBV19, the J call TRBJ2-3; 7 bases line up with TRBD1. Trimming removed 6 bases from V and 4 bases from J; junction bases left unmatched: 4. CDR1 and CDR2 from the germline V gene are LNHDA and SQIVND (reference sequence). CDR3 size: 13 residues.

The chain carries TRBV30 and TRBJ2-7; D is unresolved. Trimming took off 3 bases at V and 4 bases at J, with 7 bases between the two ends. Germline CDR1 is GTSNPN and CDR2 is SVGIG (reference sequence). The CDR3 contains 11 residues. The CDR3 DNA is TGTGCCTGGAGCCACGGTTACGAGCAGTACTTC. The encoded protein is CAWSHGYEQYF.

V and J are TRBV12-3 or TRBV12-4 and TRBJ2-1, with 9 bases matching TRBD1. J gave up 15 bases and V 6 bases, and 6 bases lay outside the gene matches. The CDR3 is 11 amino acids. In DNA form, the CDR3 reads TGTGCCAGCAGACAGGGACAGGGCTGGTTCTTC. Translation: CASRQGQGWFF.

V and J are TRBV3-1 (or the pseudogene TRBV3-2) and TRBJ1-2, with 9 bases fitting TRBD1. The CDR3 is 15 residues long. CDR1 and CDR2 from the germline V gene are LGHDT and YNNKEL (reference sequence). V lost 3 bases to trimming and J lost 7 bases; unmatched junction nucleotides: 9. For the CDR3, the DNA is TGTGCCAGCAGCCAGTCCGCGGGACAGGGTAGTGGCTACACCTTC. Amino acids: CASSQSAGQGSGYTF.

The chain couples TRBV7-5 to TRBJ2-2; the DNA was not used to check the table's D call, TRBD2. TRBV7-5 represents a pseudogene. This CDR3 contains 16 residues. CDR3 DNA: TGTGTCAGAAGCCCTAGCGGGGGGGCTGACACCGGGGAGCTGTTTTTT. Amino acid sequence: CVRSPSGGADTGELFF.

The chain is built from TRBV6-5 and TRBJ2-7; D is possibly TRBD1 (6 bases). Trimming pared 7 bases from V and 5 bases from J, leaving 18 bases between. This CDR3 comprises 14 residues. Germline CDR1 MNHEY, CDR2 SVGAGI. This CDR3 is CASTLPGTLNEQYF. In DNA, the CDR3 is TGTGCCAGCACCTTACCTGGGACACTGAACGAGCAGTACTTC.

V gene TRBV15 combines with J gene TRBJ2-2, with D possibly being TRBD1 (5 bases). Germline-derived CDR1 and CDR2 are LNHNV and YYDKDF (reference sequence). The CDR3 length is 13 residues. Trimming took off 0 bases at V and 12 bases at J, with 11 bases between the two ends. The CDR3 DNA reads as TGTGCCACCAGCAGAGATCGGTGGGGCCAGCTGTTTTTT. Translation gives CATSRDRWGQLFF.

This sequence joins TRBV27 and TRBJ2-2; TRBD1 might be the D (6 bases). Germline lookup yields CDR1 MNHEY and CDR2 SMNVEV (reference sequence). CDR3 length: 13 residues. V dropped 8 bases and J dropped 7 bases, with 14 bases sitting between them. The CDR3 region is CASWGQAIGELFF. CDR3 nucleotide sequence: TGTGCCAGCTGGGGACAAGCCATCGGGGAGCTGTTTTTT.